Listed below are T cell receptor beta chains from one sample, sequenced in a study of Ad26.COV2.S vaccination and SARS-CoV-2 variants. Clones were sequenced by immunoSEQ multiplex PCR, and TCRdb holds only the in-frame ones, with some missing. The repertoire holds a few hundred thousand clones, with approximately 87% as singletons. The sequences come from peripheral blood, collected in a trial of Ad26.COV2.S vaccine versus placebo. All receptors derive from a person aged 18-60 years who received the Ad26.COV2.S COVID-19 vaccine or a placebo. CDR3s include the opening cysteine and the closing phenylalanine or tryptophan. The D gene is left open where the match is weak.

CDR3 length | J gene | D gene | V gene | CDR3 DNA | CDR3 protein
15 | TRBJ1-6 | - | TRBV5-1 | TGCGCCAGCAGCTTGTTGGAGGGAGAAGGTTCACCCCTCCACTTT | CASSLLEGEGSPLHF
13 | TRBJ2-3 | TRBD2 | TRBV6-5 | TGTGCCAGCGGCCAATCCCCGGGAGGTAGGCAGTATTTT | CASGQSPGGRQYF
13 | TRBJ1-4 | - | TRBV18 | TGTGCCAGCTCACCTTCAACTAATGAAAAACTGTTTTTT | CASSPSTNEKLFF
13 | TRBJ1-5 | TRBD1 | TRBV12-3/TRBV12-4 | TGTGCCAGCAGGGGACAGGGGGTCCAGCCCCAGCATTTT | CASRGQGVQPQHF
15 | TRBJ1-2 | - | TRBV11-3 | TGTGCCAGCAGCTCAGACAGTTTCCCCAACTATGGCTACACCTTC | CASSSDSFPNYGYTF
15 | TRBJ2-7 | TRBD2 | TRBV5-6 | TGTGCCAGCAGCTTAGATCTAGCGGGGGGCTACGAGCAGTACTTC | CASSLDLAGGYEQYF
12 | TRBJ2-2 | - | TRBV28 | TGTGCCAGCAGTCAAGGGACCGGGGAGCTGTTTTTT | CASSQGTGELFF
12 | TRBJ1-2 | - | TRBV6-6 | TGTGCCAGCACACGGGGAAGGTATGGCTACACCTTC | CASTRGRYGYTF
14 | TRBJ1-2 | - | TRBV19 | TGTGCCAGTAGTAGCCAGGGGCGGCCCTATGGCTACACCTTC | CASSSQGRPYGYTF
16 | TRBJ2-2 | TRBD2 | TRBV3-1/TRBV3-2 | TGTGCCAGCGGAGAGGCAGCGGGGGGCCGCACCGGGGAGCTGTTTTTT | CASGEAAGGRTGELFF
13 | TRBJ1-1 | - | TRBV19 | TGTGCCAGTATAGGCCGGAGGGACACTGAAGCTTTCTTT | CASIGRRDTEAFF